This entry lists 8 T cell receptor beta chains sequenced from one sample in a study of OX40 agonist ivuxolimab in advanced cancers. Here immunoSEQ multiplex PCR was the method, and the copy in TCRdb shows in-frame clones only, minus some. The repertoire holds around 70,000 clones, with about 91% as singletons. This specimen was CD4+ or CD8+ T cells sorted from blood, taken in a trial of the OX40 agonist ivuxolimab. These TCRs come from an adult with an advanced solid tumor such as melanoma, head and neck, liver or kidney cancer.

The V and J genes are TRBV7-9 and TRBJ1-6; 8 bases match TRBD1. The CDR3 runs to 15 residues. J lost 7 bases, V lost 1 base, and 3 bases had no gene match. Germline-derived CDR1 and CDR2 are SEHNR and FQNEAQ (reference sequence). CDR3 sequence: CASSLVGTGNSPLHF. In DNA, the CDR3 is TGTGCCAGCAGCTTAGTTGGGACAGGAAATTCACCCCTCCACTTT.

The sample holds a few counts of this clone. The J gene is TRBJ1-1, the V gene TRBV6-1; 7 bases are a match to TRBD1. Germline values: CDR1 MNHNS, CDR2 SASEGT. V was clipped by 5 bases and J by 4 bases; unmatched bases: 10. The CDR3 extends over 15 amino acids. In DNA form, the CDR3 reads TGTGCCAGCAGTTGGACAGGCCGGACGTTCACTGAAGCTTTCTTT. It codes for CASSWTGRTFTEAFF.

CDR3 loop: CASSWGFVGGFNEQYF. The DNA for the CDR3 is TGTGCCAGCAGCTGGGGCTTTGTGGGAGGTTTCAACGAGCAGTACTTC. The chain is built from TRBV7-8 and TRBJ2-7; possible D gene TRBD2, 6 bases. The germline V and J ends were trimmed by 4 bases and 5 bases, with 21 bases remaining between them. The CDR3 totals 16 residues. From germline, CDR1 is SGHVS and CDR2 FQNEAQ. Combining the CDR3 with reference TRBV7-8 and TRBJ2-7 gives the whole variable domain GAGVSQSPRYKVAKRGQDVALRCDPISGHVSLFWYQQALGQGPEFLTYFQNEAQLDKSGLPSDRFFAERPEGSVSTLKIQRTQQEDSAVYLCASSWGFVGGFNEQYFGPGTRLTVT.

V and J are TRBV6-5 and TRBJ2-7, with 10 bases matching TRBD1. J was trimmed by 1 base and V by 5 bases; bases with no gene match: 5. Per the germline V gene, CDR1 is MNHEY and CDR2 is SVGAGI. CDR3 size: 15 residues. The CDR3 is CASSPTGQGSYEQYF. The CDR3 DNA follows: TGTGCCAGCAGTCCTACGGGACAGGGGTCCTACGAGCAGTACTTC.

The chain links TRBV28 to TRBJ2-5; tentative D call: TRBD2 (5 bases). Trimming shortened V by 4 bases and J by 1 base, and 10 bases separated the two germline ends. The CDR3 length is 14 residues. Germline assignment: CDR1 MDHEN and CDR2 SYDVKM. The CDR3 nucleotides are TGTGCCAGCAGTTCCCGACGGGGCCAAGAGACCCAGTACTTC. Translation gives CASSSRRGQETQYF.

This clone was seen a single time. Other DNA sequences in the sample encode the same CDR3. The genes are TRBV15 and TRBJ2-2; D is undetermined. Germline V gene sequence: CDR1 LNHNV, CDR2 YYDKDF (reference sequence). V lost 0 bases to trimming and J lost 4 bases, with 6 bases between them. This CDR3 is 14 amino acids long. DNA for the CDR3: TGTGCCACCAGCAGAGATCGGGTCACCGGGGAGCTGTTTTTT. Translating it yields CATSRDRVTGELFF.

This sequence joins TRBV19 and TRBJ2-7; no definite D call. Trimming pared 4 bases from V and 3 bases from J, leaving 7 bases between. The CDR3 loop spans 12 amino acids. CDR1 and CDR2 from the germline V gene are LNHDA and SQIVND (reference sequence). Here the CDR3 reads CASSRTDYEQYF. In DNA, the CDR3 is TGTGCCAGTAGTAGGACGGACTACGAGCAGTACTTC.

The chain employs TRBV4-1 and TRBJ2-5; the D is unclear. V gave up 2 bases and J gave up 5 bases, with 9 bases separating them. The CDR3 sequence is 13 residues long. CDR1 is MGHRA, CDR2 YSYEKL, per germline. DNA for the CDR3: TGCGCCAGCAGCCAAATAGTGTGGGAGACCCAGTACTTC. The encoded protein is CASSQIVWETQYF.